Listed below are T cell receptor beta chains from one sample, sequenced in a study of control samples from healthy donors and cancer patients. TCRdb's copy holds only in-frame clones and misses some; the assay was immunoSEQ multiplex PCR. Among 75,000 to 95,000 clones, roughly 83% were seen once, and the ten largest hold about 36%. Sequencing was done on a sample of PBMCs. These receptors were collected from a man between 65 and 79 years old with lung cancer. CDR3s include the opening cysteine and the closing phenylalanine or tryptophan. The D gene is left open where the match is weak. Part of the rows lack a size; the others show once, few, many or a class for expanded clones.

few TRBJ1-5 TRBV12-3/TRBV12-4 NA 13 TGTGCCAGCAGTTTAGCGCCTTCCCCACCCCAGCATTTT CASSLAPSPPQHF
NA TRBJ2-5 TRBV6-5 NA 13 TGTGCCAGCAGTTACGGGGAAATGGCGACCCAGTACTTC CASSYGEMATQYF
NA TRBJ1-5 TRBV30 NA 14 TGTGCCTGGGGGGCACCGAGGGCAAATCAGCCCCAGCATTTT CAWGAPRANQPQHF
NA TRBJ2-1 TRBV4-3 NA 15 TGCGCCAGCAGCCAAGATATCCACGTCTACAATGAGCAGTTCTTC CASSQDIHVYNEQFF
NA TRBJ2-3 TRBV9 NA 16 TGTGCCAGCAGCGGGGATGTGGGGGTTACCACAGATACGCAGTATTTT CASSGDVGVTTDTQYF
few TRBJ2-3 TRBV20-1 NA 10 TGCAGTGCCTTCACAGATACGCAGTATTTT CSAFTDTQYF
NA TRBJ2-1 TRBV7-9 TRBD2 19 TGTGCCAGCAGCCCTAATACAATGACTAGCGGGGGGGCCATATATGAGCAGTTCTTC CASSPNTMTSGGAIYEQFF
NA TRBJ1-5 TRBV21-1 NA 15 TGTGCCAGCAGCTCAAATTCCGCAGGGATCCAGCCCCAGCATTTT CASSSNSAGIQPQHF
NA TRBJ2-7 TRBV28 TRBD1 14 TGTGCCAGCAGCTCGGACAGGCTCTCCTACGAGCAGTACTTC CASSSDRLSYEQYF
once TRBJ2-7 TRBV19 NA 13 TGTGCCAGTAGTTTCAGCGGTGAGTACGAGCAGTACTTC CASSFSGEYEQYF
few TRBJ2-4 TRBV6-5 TRBD1 16 TGTGCCAGCAGTTTGCTTAGCGGGACAGGGGGACACATTCAGTACTTC CASSLLSGTGGHIQYF
NA TRBJ1-1 TRBV7-9 NA 13 TGTGCCAGCAGCTTAGCGGAGAACACTGAAGCTTTCTTT CASSLAENTEAFF
many TRBJ2-7 TRBV6-6 TRBD2 15 TGTGCCAGCAGCCAGGGGACTAGCGGGCCATACGAGCAGTACTTC CASSQGTSGPYEQYF
few TRBJ2-5 TRBV24-1 TRBD1 15 TGTGCCACCAGTGATTTGACAGGGGGCATCGAGACCCAGTACTTC CATSDLTGGIETQYF
NA TRBJ2-3 TRBV4-2 NA 15 TGTGCCAGCAGCCAAGTAGCGGCTAGCACAGATACGCAGTATTTT CASSQVAASTDTQYF
NA TRBJ2-4 TRBV6-6 NA 12 TGTGCCAGCAGTTACTCAGAAAACATTCAGTACTTC CASSYSENIQYF
NA TRBJ2-3 TRBV6-2/TRBV6-3 TRBD1 15 TGTGCCAGCAGTAAGGTCAGGGGGTATCCAGATACGCAGTATTTT CASSKVRGYPDTQYF
NA TRBJ2-7 TRBV2 NA 14 TGTGCCAGCAGTGAAGACGGGAGCTCCTACGAGCAGTACTTC CASSEDGSSYEQYF
NA TRBJ2-1 TRBV11-3 NA 14 TGTGCCAGCTCCGGGACACAGGTCTACAATGAGCAGTTCTTC CASSGTQVYNEQFF
NA TRBJ2-7 TRBV21-1 NA 12 TGTGCCAGGGGGGGAGTACACTGCGAGCAGTACTTC CARGGVHCEQYF
NA TRBJ1-5 TRBV19 NA 12 TGTGCCAGTAGCTCTGGGGGGTCATCGGAGGATTTT CASSSGGSSEDF
NA TRBJ1-6 TRBV27 NA 15 TGTGCCAGCAGTCGCATAGGGGAGGGGAATTCACCCCTCCACTTT CASSRIGEGNSPLHF
few TRBJ1-1 TRBV6-5 NA 13 TGTGCCAGCAGCTTCAGCTTGAACACTGAAGCTTTCTTT CASSFSLNTEAFF
once TRBJ1-2 TRBV28 NA 11 TGTGCCAGCAGTTTTCTTGATGGCTACACCTTC CASSFLDGYTF
NA TRBJ2-3 TRBV7-8 TRBD2 19 TGTGCCAGCAGCTTCTTTCCTGGATTAGCGGGGGGCCGGCCAGATACGCAGTATTTT CASSFFPGLAGGRPDTQYF
NA TRBJ2-3 TRBV19 NA 14 TGTGCCTCCCAGGACAGATCATACACAGATACGCAGTATTTT CASQDRSYTDTQYF
NA TRBJ1-6 TRBV30 NA 15 TGTGCCTGGAGTTCCTATCCGGGGTATAATTCACCCCTCCACTTT CAWSSYPGYNSPLHF
NA TRBJ1-3 TRBV6-6 TRBD1 15 TGTGCCAGTCAGGACAGGCCCTTGCCCGGAAACACCATATATTTT CASQDRPLPGNTIYF
NA TRBJ2-1 TRBV21-1 NA 16 TGTGCCAGCAGCAAAAAAGGGACTAGCGGGACAAATGAGCAGTTCTTC CASSKKGTSGTNEQFF
NA TRBJ2-6 TRBV5-1 NA 15 TGCGCCAGCAGCCGACAGGAGCCTGGGGCCAACGTCCTGACTTTC CASSRQEPGANVLTF
NA TRBJ2-2 TRBV14 TRBD1 18 TGTGCCAGCAGCCAAGATCTGACAGGGCTTATTAGGACCGGGGAGCTGTTTTTT CASSQDLTGLIRTGELFF
NA TRBJ1-2 TRBV6-6 NA 14 TGTGCCAGCAGCTCTGGGCCAGGAGGCTATGGCTACACCTTC CASSSGPGGYGYTF
NA TRBJ1-5 TRBV6-6 NA 16 TGTGCCAGCAGTCTTCCCCCGGGTGTTAGCAATCAGCCCCAGCATTTT CASSLPPGVSNQPQHF
NA TRBJ1-1 TRBV10-3 NA 14 TGTGCCATCAGTGAGGTGGGTTCGAACCCTGAAGCTTTCTTT CAISEVGSNPEAFF
few TRBJ1-3 TRBV19 NA 15 TGTGCCAGTAGTAGACAGACCCGGCCTGGAAACACCATATATTTT CASSRQTRPGNTIYF
NA TRBJ2-4 TRBV12-5 NA 15 TGTGCTAGTGGGGCGGGGGCTGGGGGAACAACCATTCAGTACTTC CASGAGAGGTTIQYF
few TRBJ2-5 TRBV5-1 TRBD1 17 TGCGCCAGCAGCTTGGTAGGACAGGGGGCGTTCCAAGAGACCCAGTACTTC CASSLVGQGAFQETQYF
NA TRBJ1-1 TRBV7-4 NA 14 TGTGCCAGCAGCGCCGGGGGGGTTGCCACTGAAGCTTTCTTT CASSAGGVATEAFF
few TRBJ2-6 TRBV6-5 NA 13 TGTGCCAGCAGTTACGGCGGGGCCAACGTCCTGACTTTC CASSYGGANVLTF
NA TRBJ2-7 TRBV19 NA 15 TGTGCCTCGCAGGGACAGGAGGGAGGGTCCTACGAGCAGTACTTC CASQGQEGGSYEQYF
NA TRBJ1-6 TRBV27 NA 14 TGTGCCAGCAGTTTCTGGGCGGATAATTCACCCCTCCACTTT CASSFWADNSPLHF
NA TRBJ2-2 TRBV6-6 TRBD1 15 TGTGCCAGCAGTAAAGGGACAGGGTGGACCGGGGAGCTGTTTTTT CASSKGTGWTGELFF
NA TRBJ2-3 TRBV30 NA 15 TGTGCCTGGAGTGCAACCTTAGGGACACGAGATACGCAGTATTTT CAWSATLGTRDTQYF
NA TRBJ1-3 TRBV4-3 NA 15 TGCGCCAGCAGCCAAGATAATAACGGAGGAAACACCATATATTTT CASSQDNNGGNTIYF
NA TRBJ1-5 TRBV19 NA 18 TGTGCCAGTAGTATAATCCCCCTGGCACCAGGTAGCAATCAGCCCCAGCATTTT CASSIIPLAPGSNQPQHF
NA TRBJ2-5 TRBV9 TRBD2 15 TGTGCCAGCAGCGTAGCGCAGCGGGGACTCGAGACCCAGTACTTC CASSVAQRGLETQYF
NA TRBJ1-2 TRBV5-1 NA 14 TGCGCCAGCAGCTTGGGGGACGTCAACTATGGCTACACCTTC CASSLGDVNYGYTF
NA TRBJ2-4 TRBV7-9 NA 14 TGTGCCAGCAGCTTGGCAGGAGCCAAAAACATTCAGTACTTC CASSLAGAKNIQYF
NA TRBJ2-1 TRBV18 NA 17 TGTGCCAGCTCACCCCTCGGGACAGCGGCGGGGTACAATGAGCAGTTCTTC CASSPLGTAAGYNEQFF
NA TRBJ2-3 TRBV6-5 TRBD2 15 TGTGCCAGCCCCCCTTTAGCGGGGGGGCCGGATACGCAGTATTTT CASPPLAGGPDTQYF
few TRBJ2-2 TRBV5-1 TRBD1 15 TGCGCCAGCAGCCCACGGACAGGGGAAATTAGGGAGCTGTTTTTT CASSPRTGEIRELFF
NA TRBJ1-3 TRBV7-2 NA 13 TGTGCCAGCACCACTAGAATCGTAAACACCATATATTTT CASTTRIVNTIYF
NA TRBJ2-3 TRBV20-1 NA 11 TGCAGTGCTAGAGCCCCCGGTACGCAGTATTTT CSARAPGTQYF
NA TRBJ2-7 TRBV27 NA 13 TGTGCCAGCATCTCGTTGGGTCGCGACGAGCAGTACTTC CASISLGRDEQYF
NA TRBJ2-7 TRBV5-1 NA 16 TGCGCCAGCAGCTTGGGTGCGGCAGCCCGCGCCTACGAGCAGTACTTC CASSLGAAARAYEQYF
once TRBJ2-7 TRBV15 TRBD1 15 TGTGCCACCAGCGGCCGGCGGACAGGGATTTACGAGCAGTACTTC CATSGRRTGIYEQYF